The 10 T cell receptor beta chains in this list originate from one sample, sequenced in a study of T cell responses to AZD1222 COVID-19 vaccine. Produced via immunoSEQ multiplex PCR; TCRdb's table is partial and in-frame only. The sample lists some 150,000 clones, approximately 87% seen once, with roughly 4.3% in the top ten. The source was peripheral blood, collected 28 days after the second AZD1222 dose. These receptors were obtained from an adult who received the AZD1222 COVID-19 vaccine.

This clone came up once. The CDR3 sequence is CASSLYTEAFF. Written as DNA, the CDR3 is TGTGCCAGCAGTCTGTACACTGAAGCTTTCTTT. The rearrangement uses TRBV12-3 or TRBV12-4 and TRBJ1-1; D is unresolved. The CDR3 consists of 11 residues. Between the trimmed V and J ends, which lost 5 bases and 3 bases, there was a span of 4 bases.

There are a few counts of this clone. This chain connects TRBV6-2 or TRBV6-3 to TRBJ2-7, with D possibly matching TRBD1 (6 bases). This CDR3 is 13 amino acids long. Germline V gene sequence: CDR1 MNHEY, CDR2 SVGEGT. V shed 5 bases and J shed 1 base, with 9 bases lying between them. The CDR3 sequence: CASSADRSYEQYF. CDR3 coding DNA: TGTGCCAGCAGTGCCGACAGGTCCTACGAGCAGTACTTC.

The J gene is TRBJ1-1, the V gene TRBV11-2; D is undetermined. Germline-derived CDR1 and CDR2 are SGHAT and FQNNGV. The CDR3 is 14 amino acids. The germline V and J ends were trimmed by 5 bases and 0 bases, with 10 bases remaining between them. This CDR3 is CASSPTRMNTEAFF. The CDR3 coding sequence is TGTGCCAGCAGCCCGACTCGGATGAACACTGAAGCTTTCTTT.

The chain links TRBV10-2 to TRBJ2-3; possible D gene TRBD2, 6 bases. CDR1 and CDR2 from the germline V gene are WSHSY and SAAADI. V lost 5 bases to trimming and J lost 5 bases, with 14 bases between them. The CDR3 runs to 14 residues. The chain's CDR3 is CASSRAGTVDTQYF. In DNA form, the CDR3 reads TGCGCCAGCAGTCGGGCGGGGACGGTAGATACGCAGTATTTT.

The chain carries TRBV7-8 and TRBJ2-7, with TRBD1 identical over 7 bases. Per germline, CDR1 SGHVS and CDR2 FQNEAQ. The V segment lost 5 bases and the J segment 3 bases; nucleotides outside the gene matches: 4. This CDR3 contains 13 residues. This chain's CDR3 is CASSTRQGYEQYF. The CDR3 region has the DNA TGTGCCAGCAGCACGAGACAGGGCTACGAGCAGTACTTC.

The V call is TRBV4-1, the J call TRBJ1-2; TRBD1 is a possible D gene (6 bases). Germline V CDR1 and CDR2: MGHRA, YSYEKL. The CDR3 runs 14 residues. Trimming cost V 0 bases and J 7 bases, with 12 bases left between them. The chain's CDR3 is CASSQDLGGPGYTF. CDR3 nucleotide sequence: TGCGCCAGCAGCCAAGATCTAGGGGGTCCTGGCTACACCTTC.

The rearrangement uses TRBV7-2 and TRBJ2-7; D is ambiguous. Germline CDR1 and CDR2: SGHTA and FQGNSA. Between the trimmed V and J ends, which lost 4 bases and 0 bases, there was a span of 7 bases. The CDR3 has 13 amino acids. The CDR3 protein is CASSSPLSYEQYF. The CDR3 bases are TGTGCCAGCAGCTCGCCTCTCTCCTACGAGCAGTACTTC.

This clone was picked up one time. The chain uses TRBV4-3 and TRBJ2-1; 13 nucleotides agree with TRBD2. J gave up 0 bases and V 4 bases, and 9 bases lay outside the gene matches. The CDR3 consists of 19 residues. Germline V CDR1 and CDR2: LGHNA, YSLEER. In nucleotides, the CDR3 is TGCGCCAGCAGCCGGTACCCCGGACTAGCGGGGGCCTCCTACAATGAGCAGTTCTTC. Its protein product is CASSRYPGLAGASYNEQFF.

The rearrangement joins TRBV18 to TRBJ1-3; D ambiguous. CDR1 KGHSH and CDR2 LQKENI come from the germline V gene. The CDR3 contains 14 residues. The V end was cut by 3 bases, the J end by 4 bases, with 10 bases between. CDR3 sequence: CASSPERSGNTIYF. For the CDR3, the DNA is TGTGCCAGCTCACCGGAAAGGTCCGGAAACACCATATATTTT.

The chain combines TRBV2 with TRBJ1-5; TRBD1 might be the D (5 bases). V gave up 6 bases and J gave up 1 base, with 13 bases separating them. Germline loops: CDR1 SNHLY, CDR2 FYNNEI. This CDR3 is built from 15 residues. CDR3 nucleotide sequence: TGTGCCAGCAGGGCCGGGACTTCGAGCAATCAGCCCCAGCATTTT. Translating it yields CASRAGTSSNQPQHF.